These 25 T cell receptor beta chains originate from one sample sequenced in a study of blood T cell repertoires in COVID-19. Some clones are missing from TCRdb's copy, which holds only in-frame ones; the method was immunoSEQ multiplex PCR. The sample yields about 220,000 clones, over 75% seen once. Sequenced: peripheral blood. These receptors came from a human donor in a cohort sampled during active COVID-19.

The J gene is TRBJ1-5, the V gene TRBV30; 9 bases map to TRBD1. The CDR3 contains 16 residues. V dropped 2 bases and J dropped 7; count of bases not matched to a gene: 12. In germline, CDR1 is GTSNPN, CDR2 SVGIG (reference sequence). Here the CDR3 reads CAWSNGTGRTNQPQHF. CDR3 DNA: TGTGCCTGGAGTAATGGGACAGGGCGGACTAACCAGCCCCAGCATTTT. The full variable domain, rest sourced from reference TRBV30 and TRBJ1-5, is SQTIHQWPATLVQPVGSPLSLECTVEGTSNPNLYWYRQAAGRGLQLLFYSVGIGQISSEVPQNLSASRPQDRQFILSSKKLLLSDSGFYLCAWSNGTGRTNQPQHFGDGTRLSIL.

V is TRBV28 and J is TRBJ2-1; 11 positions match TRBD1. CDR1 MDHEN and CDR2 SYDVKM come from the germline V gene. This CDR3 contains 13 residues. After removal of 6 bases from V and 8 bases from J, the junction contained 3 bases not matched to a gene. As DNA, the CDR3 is TGTGCCAGCAGCCGGGACAGGGGGTATGAGCAGTTCTTC. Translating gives CASSRDRGYEQFF. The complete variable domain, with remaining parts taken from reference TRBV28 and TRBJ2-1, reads DVKVTQSSRYLVKRTGEKVFLECVQDMDHENMFWYRQDPGLGLRLIYFSYDVKMKEKGDIPEGYSVSREKKERFSLILESASTNQTSMYLCASSRDRGYEQFFGPGTRLTVL.

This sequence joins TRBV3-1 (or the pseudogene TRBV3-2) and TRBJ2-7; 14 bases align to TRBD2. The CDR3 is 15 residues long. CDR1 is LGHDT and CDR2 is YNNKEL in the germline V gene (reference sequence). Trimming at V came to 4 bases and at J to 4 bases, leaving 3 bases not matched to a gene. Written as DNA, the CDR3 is TGTGCCAGCAGCCCGGGACTAGCGGGAGCATACGAGCAGTACTTC. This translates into CASSPGLAGAYEQYF.

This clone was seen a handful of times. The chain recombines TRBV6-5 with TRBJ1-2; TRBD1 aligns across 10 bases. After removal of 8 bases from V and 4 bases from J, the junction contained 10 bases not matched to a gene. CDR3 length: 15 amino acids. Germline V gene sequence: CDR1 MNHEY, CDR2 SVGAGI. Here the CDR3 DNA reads TGTGCCAGCCTCAGCCGACAGGGGGCGAGCTATGGCTACACCTTC. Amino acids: CASLSRQGASYGYTF.

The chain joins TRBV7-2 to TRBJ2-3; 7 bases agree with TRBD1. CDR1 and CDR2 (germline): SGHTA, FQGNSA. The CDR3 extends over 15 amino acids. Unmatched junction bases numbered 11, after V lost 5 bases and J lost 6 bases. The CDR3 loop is CASSPRTGGSDTQYF. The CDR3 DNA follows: TGTGCCAGCAGCCCTAGGACAGGTGGTAGTGATACGCAGTATTTT. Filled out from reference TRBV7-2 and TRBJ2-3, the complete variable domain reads GAGVSQSPSNKVTEKGKDVELRCDPISGHTALYWYRQSLGQGLEFLIYFQGNSAPDKSGLPSDRFSAERTGGSVSTLTIQRTQQEDSAVYLCASSPRTGGSDTQYFGPGTRLTVL.

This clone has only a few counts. The CDR3 DNA reads TGTGCCAGCAGTTACGACAGCCCCTCCTACGAGCAGTACTTC. It encodes CASSYDSPSYEQYF. V is TRBV6-6 and J is TRBJ2-7, with a tentative D call TRBD1 (5 bases). V was cut by 2 bases and J by 0 bases, with 8 bases left in between. Germline CDR1 MNHNY, CDR2 SVGAGI (reference sequence). There are 14 residues in the CDR3.

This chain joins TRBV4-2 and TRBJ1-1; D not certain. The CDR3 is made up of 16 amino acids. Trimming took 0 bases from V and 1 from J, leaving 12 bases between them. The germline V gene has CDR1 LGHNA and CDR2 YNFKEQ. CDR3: CASSQDLGEKNTEAFF. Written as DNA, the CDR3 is TGTGCCAGCAGCCAAGATCTCGGGGAGAAGAACACTGAAGCTTTCTTT.

The CDR3 DNA follows: TGTGCCAGCAACGTCAGGAGGGAAGAGACCCAGTACTTC. The encoded protein is CASNVRREETQYF. The chain links TRBV7-2 to TRBJ2-5, with D possibly TRBD2 on 6 matching bases. The CDR3 loop spans 13 amino acids. The germline V gene encodes CDR1 SGHTA and CDR2 FQGNSA. Trimming removed 7 bases from V and 3 bases from J, with 12 bases in between.

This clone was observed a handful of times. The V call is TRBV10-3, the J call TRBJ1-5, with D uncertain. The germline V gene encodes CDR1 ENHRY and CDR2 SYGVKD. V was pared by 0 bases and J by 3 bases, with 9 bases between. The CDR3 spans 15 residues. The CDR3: CAISESGRDNQPQHF. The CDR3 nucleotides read TGTGCCATCAGTGAGTCGGGGAGAGACAATCAGCCCCAGCATTTT.

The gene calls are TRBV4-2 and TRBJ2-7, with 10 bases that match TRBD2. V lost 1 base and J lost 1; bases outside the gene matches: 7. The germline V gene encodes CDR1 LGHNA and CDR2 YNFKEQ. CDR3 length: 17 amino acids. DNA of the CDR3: TGTGCCAGCAGCCAAGGTCCCCTAGCGGGGGTTTCCTACGAGCAGTACTTC. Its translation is CASSQGPLAGVSYEQYF.

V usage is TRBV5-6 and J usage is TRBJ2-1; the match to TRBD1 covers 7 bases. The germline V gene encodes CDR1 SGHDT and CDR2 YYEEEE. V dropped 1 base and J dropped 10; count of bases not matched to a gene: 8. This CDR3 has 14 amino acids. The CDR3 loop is CASSLRQGAAEQFF. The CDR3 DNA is TGTGCCAGCAGCTTGAGACAGGGCGCCGCGGAGCAGTTCTTC.

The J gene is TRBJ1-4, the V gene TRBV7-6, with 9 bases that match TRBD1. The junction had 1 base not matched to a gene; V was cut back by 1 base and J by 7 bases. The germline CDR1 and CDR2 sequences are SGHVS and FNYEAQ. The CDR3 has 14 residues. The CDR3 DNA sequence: TGTGCCAGCAGCTTAGGACAGGGGGGTGAAAAACTGTTTTTT. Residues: CASSLGQGGEKLFF.

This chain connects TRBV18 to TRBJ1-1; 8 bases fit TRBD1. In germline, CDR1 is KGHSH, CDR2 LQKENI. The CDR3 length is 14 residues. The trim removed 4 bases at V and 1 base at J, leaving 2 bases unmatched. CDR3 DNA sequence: TGTGCCAGCTCACTTGGGACAGGGAACACTGAAGCTTTCTTT. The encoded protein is CASSLGTGNTEAFF.

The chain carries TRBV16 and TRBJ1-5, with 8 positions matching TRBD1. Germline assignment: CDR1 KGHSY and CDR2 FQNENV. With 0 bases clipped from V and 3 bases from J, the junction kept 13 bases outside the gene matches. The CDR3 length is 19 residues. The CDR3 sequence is CASSQSLNRGATPNQPQHF. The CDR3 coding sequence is TGTGCCAGCAGCCAATCTTTAAACAGGGGGGCGACCCCCAATCAGCCCCAGCATTTT.

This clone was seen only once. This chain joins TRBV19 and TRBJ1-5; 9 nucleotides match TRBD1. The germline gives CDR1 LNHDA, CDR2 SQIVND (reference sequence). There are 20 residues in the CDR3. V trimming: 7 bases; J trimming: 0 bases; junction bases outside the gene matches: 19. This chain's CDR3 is CASTPFLGTGTFGSNQPQHF. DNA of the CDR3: TGTGCCAGTACCCCATTTTTAGGGACAGGGACTTTTGGTAGCAATCAGCCCCAGCATTTT.

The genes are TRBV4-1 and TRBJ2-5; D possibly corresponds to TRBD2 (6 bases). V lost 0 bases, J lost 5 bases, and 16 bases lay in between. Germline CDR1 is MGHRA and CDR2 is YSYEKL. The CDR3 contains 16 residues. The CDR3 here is CASSQDSVGGGETQYF. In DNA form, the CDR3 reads TGCGCCAGCAGCCAAGATTCAGTTGGGGGAGGCGAGACCCAGTACTTC.

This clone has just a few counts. The CDR3 coding sequence is TGTGCCAGCAGCAGACAGGGATATGGCTACACCTTC. It translates to CASSRQGYGYTF. The rearrangement links TRBV6-5 to TRBJ1-2; 7 bases align to TRBD1. Germline loops: CDR1 MNHEY, CDR2 SVGAGI. The CDR3 contains 12 residues. V gave up 6 bases and J gave up 5 bases; unmatched junction bases: 3.

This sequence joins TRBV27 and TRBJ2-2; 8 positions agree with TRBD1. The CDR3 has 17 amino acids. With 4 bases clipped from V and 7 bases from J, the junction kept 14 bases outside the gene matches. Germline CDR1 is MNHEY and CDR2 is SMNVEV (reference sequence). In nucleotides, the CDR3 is TGTGCCAGCAGTTCCCGGACAGGGCCCTTTATAGTCGGGGAGCTGTTTTTT. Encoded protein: CASSSRTGPFIVGELFF.

The CDR3 nucleotides are TGTGCCAGTAGTATAGGAGGACAGGGAAAATACTACGAGCAGTACTTC. This sequence encodes CASSIGGQGKYYEQYF. The chain is built from TRBV19 and TRBJ2-7; 8 bases fit TRBD1. Trimming removed 1 base from V and 3 bases from J; junction bases left unmatched: 8. The germline V gene encodes CDR1 LNHDA and CDR2 SQIVND (reference sequence). CDR3 size: 16 residues.

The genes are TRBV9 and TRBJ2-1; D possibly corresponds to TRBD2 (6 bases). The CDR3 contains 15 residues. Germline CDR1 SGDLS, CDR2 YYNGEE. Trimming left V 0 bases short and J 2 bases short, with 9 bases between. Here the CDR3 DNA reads TGTGCCAGCAGCGTAGTTAGCGGACCCTACAATGAGCAGTTCTTC. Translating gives CASSVVSGPYNEQFF.

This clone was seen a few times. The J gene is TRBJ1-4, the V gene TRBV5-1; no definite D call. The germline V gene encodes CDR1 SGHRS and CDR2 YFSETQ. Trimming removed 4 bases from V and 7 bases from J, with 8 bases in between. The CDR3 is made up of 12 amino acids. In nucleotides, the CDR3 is TGCGCCAGCAGCCCCGGGAGTGAAAAACTGTTTTTT. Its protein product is CASSPGSEKLFF.

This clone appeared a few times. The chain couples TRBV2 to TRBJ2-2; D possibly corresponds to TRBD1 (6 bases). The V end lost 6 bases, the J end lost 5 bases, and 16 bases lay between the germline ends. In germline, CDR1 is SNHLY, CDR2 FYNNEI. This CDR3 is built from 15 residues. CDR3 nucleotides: TGTGCCAGCAGGGCAGGGGACCCGAGGACCGGGGAGCTGTTTTTT. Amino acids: CASRAGDPRTGELFF.

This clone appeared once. The CDR3 is CASKQPGKNTEAFF. DNA of the CDR3: TGTGCCAGCAAACAACCAGGAAAGAACACTGAAGCTTTCTTT. The gene calls are TRBV27 and TRBJ1-1; D unclear. V was cut by 7 bases and J by 1 base, with 13 bases left in between. Germline values: CDR1 MNHEY, CDR2 SMNVEV (reference sequence). The CDR3 consists of 14 residues.

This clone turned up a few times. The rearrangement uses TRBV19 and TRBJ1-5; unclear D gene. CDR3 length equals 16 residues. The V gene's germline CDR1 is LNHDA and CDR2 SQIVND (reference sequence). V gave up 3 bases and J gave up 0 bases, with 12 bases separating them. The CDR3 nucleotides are TGTGCCAGTAGTATCGGGAACCCGTATAGCAATCAGCCCCAGCATTTT. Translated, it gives CASSIGNPYSNQPQHF.

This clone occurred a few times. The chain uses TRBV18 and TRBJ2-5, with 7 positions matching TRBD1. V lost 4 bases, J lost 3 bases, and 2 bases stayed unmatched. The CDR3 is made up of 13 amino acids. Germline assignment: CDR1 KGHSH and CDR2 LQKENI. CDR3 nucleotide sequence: TGTGCCAGCTCACTCGACAGGGAAGAGACCCAGTACTTC. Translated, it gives CASSLDREETQYF.